This T cell receptor (beta chain) was identified during a study of blood T cell repertoires in COVID-19. Sequencing was performed with immunoSEQ multiplex PCR; in TCRdb, only in-frame clones are kept and a portion is missing. Of roughly 15,000 clones in the sample, roughly 73% were seen once. The trim removed 6 bases at V and 7 bases at J, leaving 7 bases unmatched. This CDR3 region has 14 residues. Germline V gene data show CDR1 as MDHEN and CDR2 as SYDVKM. The origin of this receptor is a boy aged 2 to 10 with active or convalescent COVID-19. The sequencing sample was made of peripheral blood. V usage is TRBV28 and J usage is TRBJ2-1; 9 positions agree with TRBD1. The CDR3 DNA sequence: TGTGCCAGCAGCATACAGGGGGCGCATAATGAGCAGTTCTTC. Its translation: CASSIQGAHNEQFF.